This TCR beta chain was recovered during a study of brain T cells in children with intractable seizures. Study results and caveats: Clones missing pre-surgery may reflect undersampling of that blood sample. HCMV serostatus was not known, and viral specificity came from CDR3 similarity only.

Time point given: blood from clinic visit 5 months post-surgery; TSC patient then seizure free. Only cases whose brain tissue showed the highest T cell transcript signatures were sequenced. Pre-surgery treatment included at least one anti-epileptic drug. Germline lookup yields CDR1 GTSNPN and CDR2 SVGIG (reference sequence). The CDR3 spans 14 residues. V dropped 0 bases and J dropped 7 bases, with 13 bases sitting between them. Only in-frame clones appear in the TCRdb table, and some are missing; sequencing was by immunoSEQ multiplex PCR. This sample has 340,000 or so clones; 93% occur once, and the top ten carry roughly 6%. Comments on this clone: Antigen: not known.

The input for sequencing was peripheral blood, taken more than 4 months after surgery. The chain is built from TRBV30 and TRBJ2-1, with D possibly matching TRBD2 (5 bases). This sequence originates from a boy under three years old with tuberous sclerosis and intractable seizures. CDR3 in amino acids: CAWSVRRPRNEQFF. The DNA for the CDR3 is TGTGCCTGGAGTGTTAGGAGGCCCCGGAATGAGCAGTTCTTC.